This T cell receptor beta chain was sequenced in a study of Graves' ophthalmopathy and Graves' hyperthyroidism. CDR1 SQVTM and CDR2 ANQGSEA come from the germline V gene. The length of the CDR3 is 12 residues. V was trimmed by 5 bases and J by 3 bases, leaving 10 bases between them. This clonotype was counted ten times or more. RNA served as the template for amplifying TCR beta CDR3 regions. The workflow started with a first-round RT-PCR run with HTBI primers and then moved on to a second-round multiplex PCR. TCRdb analysed the multiplex PCR reads with MiXCR anew, one entry per CDR3 protein. The sample consists of hundreds of thousands of distinct CDR3 sequences, 22% of them appearing once.

The rearrangement joins TRBV29-1 to TRBJ2-5, with a tentative D call TRBD1 (5 bases). The clonotype originates from a woman aged 18-29 years with stable Graves' hyperthyroidism. Some clones in this sample may be carry-over from other donors' samples. Sequenced input: peripheral blood. Written as DNA, the CDR3 is TGCAGCGTTAAACAAGGGGAAGAGACCCAGTACTTC. It is translated as CSVKQGEETQYF. Together with reference TRBV29-1 and TRBJ2-5, the CDR3 gives the full variable domain: SAVISQKPSRDICQRGTSLTIQCQVDSQVTMMFWYRQQPGQSLTLIATANQGSEATYESGFVIDKFPISRPNLTFSTLTVSNMSPEDSSIYLCSVKQGEETQYFGPGTRLLVL.